The clone carrying this TCR beta chain has just a few counts. As yet, its antigen is unknown. The DNA ends 3 residues before the CDR3 does, and the rest of the CDR3 is filled in from the germline J gene. This entry is derived from a study of T cell clonality in common variable immunodeficiency. Study observations and caveats: Common variable immunodeficiency TCR beta sequences reportedly had fewer deletions and N-nucleotide insertions.

Profiling relied on immunoSEQ multiplex PCR, and the TCRdb table lists in-frame clones only, not all of them. The record shows some 17,000 clones for this sample, with no singletons present. Germline-derived CDR1 and CDR2 are LNHDA and SQIVND (reference sequence). The CDR3 spans 14 residues. The germline V and J ends were trimmed by 3 bases and 4 bases, with 11 bases remaining between them. The sequenced sample was peripheral blood mononuclear cells. The rearrangement uses TRBV19 and TRBJ2-3; a possible D gene is TRBD2 (6 bases). The receptor was isolated from a human donor with common variable immunodeficiency. CDR3 DNA, as far as it was read: TGTGCCAGTAGTATTCGGGACTGGTCAGATACG. Its protein is CASSIRDWSDT. The entire CDR3 protein reads CASSIRDWSDTQYF.